The TCR beta chain described here comes from a study of T cell responses to AZD1222 COVID-19 vaccine. This CDR3 contains 19 residues. Germline V gene data show CDR1 as LNHNV and CDR2 as YYDKDF (reference sequence). After removal of 0 bases from V and 6 bases from J, the junction contained 16 bases not matched to a gene. TCRdb keeps only in-frame clones here, not all; method: immunoSEQ multiplex PCR. The sample lists 100,000 or so clones, approximately 90% seen once, with 1.3% in the top ten. The sample was peripheral blood, taken on day 0 of AZD1222 vaccination. This chain connects TRBV15 to TRBJ1-4, with 7 positions matching TRBD1. This TCR came from an adult in good health. CDR3 in DNA: TGTGCCACCAGCAGAGATAACAGGGTATACGCAGGGGGATATGAAAAACTGTTTTTT. Its protein product is CATSRDNRVYAGGYEKLFF. Full variable domain (missing parts from reference TRBV15 and TRBJ1-4): DAMVIQNPRYQVTQFGKPVTLSCSQTLNHNVMYWYQQKSSQAPKLLFHYYDKDFNNEADTPDNFQSRRPNTSFCFLDIRSPGLGDTAMYLCATSRDNRVYAGGYEKLFFGSGTQLSVL.